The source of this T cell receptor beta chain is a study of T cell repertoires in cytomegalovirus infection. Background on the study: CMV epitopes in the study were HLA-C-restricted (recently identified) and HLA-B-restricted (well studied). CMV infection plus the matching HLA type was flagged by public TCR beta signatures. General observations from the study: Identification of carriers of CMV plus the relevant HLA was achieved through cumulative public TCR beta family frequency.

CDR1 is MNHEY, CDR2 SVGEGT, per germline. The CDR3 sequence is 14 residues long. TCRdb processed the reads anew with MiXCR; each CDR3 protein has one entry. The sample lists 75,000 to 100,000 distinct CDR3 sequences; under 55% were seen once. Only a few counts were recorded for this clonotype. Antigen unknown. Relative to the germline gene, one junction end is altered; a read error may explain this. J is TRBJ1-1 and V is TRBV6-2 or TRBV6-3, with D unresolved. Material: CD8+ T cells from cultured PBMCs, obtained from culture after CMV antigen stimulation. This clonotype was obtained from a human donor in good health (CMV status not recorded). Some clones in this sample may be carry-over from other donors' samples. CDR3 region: CSSSSPEPNTEYFF. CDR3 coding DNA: TGTTCCAGCAGTTCCCCAGAACCGAACACTGAATATTTCTTT.